The 16 T cell receptor beta chains reported below all come from one sample, sequenced in a study of blood T cell repertoires in COVID-19. Profiled with immunoSEQ multiplex PCR; TCRdb holds only in-frame clones, not every one. The sample gives roughly 120,000 clones, around 83% of which show up once; 2.5% to 3.5% is in the top ten. Sample: peripheral blood. These receptors were collected from a woman of 80 years or more with COVID-19, enrolled during active disease.

The rearrangement joins TRBV24-1 to TRBJ2-6; TRBD1 agrees at 7 bases. The CDR3 runs 17 residues. V trimming: 9 bases; J trimming: 1 base; junction bases outside the gene matches: 11. Germline V gene lookup returns CDR1 KGHDR and CDR2 SFDVKD. The CDR3 coding sequence is TGTGCCACCGGCAGAGGGGGCTTCGGATCTGGGGCCAACGTCCTGACTTTC. This translates into CATGRGGFGSGANVLTF.

The V gene is TRBV18, the J gene TRBJ1-1, with D perhaps matching TRBD1 (5 bases). Germline V gives CDR1 KGHSH, CDR2 LQKENI. The length of the CDR3 is 15 residues. V lost 5 bases, J lost 1 base, and 14 bases lay in between. CDR3 region: CASSARQRQNTEAFF. The CDR3 DNA reads as TGTGCCAGCTCAGCCAGACAGAGACAGAACACTGAAGCTTTCTTT.

V and J are TRBV6-5 and TRBJ1-2; D is uncertain. CDR1 and CDR2 (germline): MNHEY, SVGAGI. Deletions cut 0 bases from V and 4 bases from J, with 6 bases between. The CDR3 has 13 residues. CDR3 sequence (DNA): TGTGCCAGCAGTTACTCTGCGGGCTATGGCTACACCTTC. Residues: CASSYSAGYGYTF.

This sequence joins TRBV5-1 and TRBJ1-3, with 7 bases that match TRBD1. Germline V lookup: CDR1 SGHRS, CDR2 YFSETQ. The CDR3 sequence is 16 residues long. The V gene end was trimmed by 0 bases and the J gene end by 4 bases; junction bases not matched to a gene: 7. CDR3 loop: CASSLEATGSGNTIYF. The CDR3 DNA follows: TGCGCCAGCAGCTTGGAGGCGACAGGGTCGGGAAACACCATATATTTT.

The chain couples TRBV9 to TRBJ2-1, with D tentatively TRBD2 (5 bases). The CDR3 covers 16 residues. The germline V gene has CDR1 SGDLS and CDR2 YYNGEE. V was cut by 0 bases and J by 8 bases, with 18 bases left in between. This chain's CDR3 is CASSVAASSAFDEQFF. As DNA, the CDR3 is TGTGCCAGCAGCGTAGCTGCTAGCTCGGCCTTCGATGAGCAGTTCTTC.

The sample holds one count of this clone. The chain couples TRBV27 to TRBJ2-1; D gene unclear. Germline values: CDR1 MNHEY, CDR2 SMNVEV (reference sequence). This CDR3 region has 16 residues. V shed 5 bases and J shed 2 bases, with 16 bases lying between them. CDR3 in DNA: TGTGCCAGCAGTAGTAACCCCTCGACTGCCTACAATGAGCAGTTCTTC. This gives the protein CASSSNPSTAYNEQFF.

The chain is built from TRBV20-1 and TRBJ2-5; tentative D call: TRBD2 (6 bases). Trimming took off 3 bases at V and 10 bases at J, with 9 bases between the two ends. This CDR3 comprises 10 residues. Germline-derived CDR1 and CDR2 are DFQATT and SNEGSKA (reference sequence). CDR3 sequence reads: CSARAEGQYF. The CDR3 DNA reads TGCAGTGCTAGGGCGGAGGGCCAGTACTTC.

The chain combines TRBV7-9 with TRBJ1-4, with D perhaps TRBD1 (5 bases). CDR1 is SEHNR, CDR2 FQNEAQ, per germline (reference sequence). The V and J ends lost 2 bases and 7 bases respectively, with 14 bases between them. The CDR3 is 15 residues long. Here the CDR3 DNA reads TGTGCCAGCAGCTTAATGTTACAGGCCAGTGAAAAACTGTTTTTT. Its translation is CASSLMLQASEKLFF.

The chain links TRBV28 to TRBJ2-4; D gene unclear. With 6 bases removed from V and 8 bases from J, the gap between germline ends came to 17 bases. Germline lookup yields CDR1 MDHEN and CDR2 SYDVKM. The CDR3 totals 14 residues. CDR3 region: CASRANRLVDIQYF. The CDR3 DNA is TGTGCCAGCAGGGCGAACCGACTGGTGGACATTCAGTACTTC.

The chain couples TRBV19 to TRBJ1-5, with 8 bases identical to TRBD1. The CDR3 runs 14 residues. Germline CDR1 reads LNHDA; CDR2 reads SQIVND (reference sequence). V dropped 5 bases and J dropped 6; count of bases not matched to a gene: 6. CDR3 region: CASSVSGGGQPQHF. The CDR3 DNA reads as TGTGCCAGTAGTGTCTCAGGGGGCGGTCAGCCCCAGCATTTT.

V usage is TRBV7-2 and J usage is TRBJ1-6; D is unclear. The germline gives CDR1 SGHTA, CDR2 FQGNSA. The germline V and J ends were trimmed by 5 bases and 4 bases, with 9 bases remaining between them. The CDR3 totals 14 residues. CDR3 sequence: CASSRAAYNSPLHF. As DNA, the CDR3 is TGTGCCAGCAGCAGAGCGGCTTATAATTCACCCCTCCACTTT.

This chain uses TRBV28 with TRBJ1-2, with D tentatively TRBD1 (5 bases). This CDR3 spans 14 amino acids. Germline lookup yields CDR1 MDHEN and CDR2 SYDVKM. Trimming pared 5 bases from V and 7 bases from J, leaving 17 bases between. Written as DNA, the CDR3 is TGTGCCAGCAGTATCCCCAGGGCCCCGAGTGGCTACACCTTC. This gives the protein CASSIPRAPSGYTF.

V is TRBV5-6 and J is TRBJ2-1; 10 positions match TRBD1. The CDR3 runs 15 residues. With V trimmed by 4 bases and J by 4 bases, 5 bases remained unmatched. Germline values: CDR1 SGHDT, CDR2 YYEEEE. The CDR3 loop reads CASSRRQGAYNEQFF. The CDR3, as DNA: TGTGCCAGCAGCCGTAGACAGGGGGCTTACAATGAGCAGTTCTTC.

The chain employs TRBV19 and TRBJ2-1; 7 positions agree with TRBD1. V lost 10 bases to trimming and J lost 7 bases; unmatched junction nucleotides: 10. Germline V gene lookup returns CDR1 LNHDA and CDR2 SQIVND (reference sequence). This CDR3 is built from 13 residues. CDR3 in amino acids: CATTVTGANEQFF. DNA of the CDR3: TGTGCCACCACTGTAACAGGGGCTAATGAGCAGTTCTTC.

The CDR3 DNA is TGTGCCGCCGGGGACAGGGGCCAGCCCCAGCATTTT. This encodes CAAGDRGQPQHF. The gene calls are TRBV28 and TRBJ1-5, with TRBD1 matching over 10 bases. CDR1 is MDHEN, CDR2 SYDVKM, per germline. The CDR3 has 12 amino acids. The junction had 5 bases not matched to a gene; V was cut back by 11 bases and J by 7 bases.

The chain uses TRBV18 and TRBJ1-6, with 8 bases aligning to TRBD1. With V trimmed by 8 bases and J by 8 bases, 8 bases remained unmatched. The CDR3 is made up of 14 amino acids. From germline, CDR1 is KGHSH and CDR2 LQKENI. CDR3 bases: TGTGCCAGCCAACAGGGGGGGGAACATTCACCCCTCCACTTT. Its protein product is CASQQGGEHSPLHF.